This T cell receptor beta chain was captured by sequencing in a study of CD4 T cells in lung cancer. Turning to the study itself: Patients' blood was tested for T-cell responses to mutation-encoded neoepitopes. Before blood donation, patients had received platinum chemotherapy among other treatments.

From the same resection, lung tissue at least 3 cm from the malignant lesion was taken. This CDR3 is 15 amino acids long. The protocol was immunoSEQ multiplex PCR, while the TCRdb copy is restricted to in-frame clones and leaves out a portion. Here the sample spans approximately 9,300 clones, about 62% being singletons. This clone was seen only a few times. The V gene is TRBV12-1, the J gene TRBJ2-2; TRBD2 was called by the table and not checked on the DNA. TRBV12-1 is a recognized pseudogene. Material: normal lung tissue taken away from the tumor. This receptor was taken from a man aged 60 to 75 with non-small cell lung cancer. CDR3 loop: CASSFFLAGGGELFF. The CDR3 nucleotides are TGTGCCAGCAGCTTTTTCTTAGCGGGAGGCGGGGAGCTGTTTTTT.